The entry below gives a single TCR beta chain sequence along with its context. The data originate from a study of shared clonotypes between healthy human individuals. Sequencing was performed with immunoSEQ multiplex PCR; in TCRdb, only in-frame clones are kept and a portion is missing. The sample contains over 850,000 clones, 75% to 80% of which appear only once. V dropped 7 bases and J dropped 0 bases, with 10 bases sitting between them. Germline CDR1 SGHTA, CDR2 FQGNSA. The CDR3 runs 15 residues. Input material: memory CD4+ T cells from PBMCs. Subset specified: CD45RA-negative fraction. The chain links TRBV7-2 to TRBJ2-6; the D gene is possibly TRBD1 (5 bases). The origin of this receptor is a man aged 18 to 29 in good health. Some clones in this sample may be carry-over from other donors' samples. CDR3 nucleotides: TGTGCCAGCACTACAGGCGGCTCTGGGGCCAACGTCCTGACTTTC. Translated, it gives CASTTGGSGANVLTF.